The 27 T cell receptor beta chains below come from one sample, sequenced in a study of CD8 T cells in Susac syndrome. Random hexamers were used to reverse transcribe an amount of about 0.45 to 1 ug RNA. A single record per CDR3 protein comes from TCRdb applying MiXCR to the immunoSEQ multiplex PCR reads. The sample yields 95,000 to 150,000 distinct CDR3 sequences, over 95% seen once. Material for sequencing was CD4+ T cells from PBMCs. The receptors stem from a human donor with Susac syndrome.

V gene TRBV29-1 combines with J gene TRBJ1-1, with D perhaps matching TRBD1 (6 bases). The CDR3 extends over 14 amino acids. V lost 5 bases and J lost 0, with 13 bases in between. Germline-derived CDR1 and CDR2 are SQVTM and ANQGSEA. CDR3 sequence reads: CSVFRTAMNTEAFF. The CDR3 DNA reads TGCAGCGTTTTTCGGACAGCCATGAACACTGAAGCTTTCTTT.

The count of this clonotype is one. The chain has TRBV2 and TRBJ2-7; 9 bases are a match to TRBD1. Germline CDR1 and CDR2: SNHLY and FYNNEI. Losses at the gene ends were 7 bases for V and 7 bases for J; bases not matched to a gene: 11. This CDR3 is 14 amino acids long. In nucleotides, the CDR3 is TGTGCCAGCAATGCGGAACAGGGGGCTTATGAGCAGTACTTC. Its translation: CASNAEQGAYEQYF.

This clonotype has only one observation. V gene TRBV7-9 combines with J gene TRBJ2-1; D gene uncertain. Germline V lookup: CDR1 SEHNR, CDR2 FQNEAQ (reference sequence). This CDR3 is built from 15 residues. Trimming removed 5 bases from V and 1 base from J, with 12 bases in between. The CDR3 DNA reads TGTGCCAGCAGCCTGACCTGGAGATCCTACAATGAGCAGTTCTTC. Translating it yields CASSLTWRSYNEQFF.

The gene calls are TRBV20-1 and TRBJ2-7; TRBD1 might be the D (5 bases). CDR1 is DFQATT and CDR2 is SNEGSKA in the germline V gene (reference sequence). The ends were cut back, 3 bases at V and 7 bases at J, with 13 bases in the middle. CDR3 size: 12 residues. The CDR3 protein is CSASLGAREQYF. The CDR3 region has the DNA TGCAGTGCTAGTTTAGGGGCCCGGGAGCAGTACTTC.

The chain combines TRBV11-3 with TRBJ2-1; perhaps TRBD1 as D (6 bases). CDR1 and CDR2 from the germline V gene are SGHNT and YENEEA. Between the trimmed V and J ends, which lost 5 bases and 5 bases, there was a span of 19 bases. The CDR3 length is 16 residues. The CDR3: CASSPRQAPSHNEQFF. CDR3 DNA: TGTGCCAGCAGCCCCCGACAGGCCCCGTCCCACAATGAGCAGTTCTTC.

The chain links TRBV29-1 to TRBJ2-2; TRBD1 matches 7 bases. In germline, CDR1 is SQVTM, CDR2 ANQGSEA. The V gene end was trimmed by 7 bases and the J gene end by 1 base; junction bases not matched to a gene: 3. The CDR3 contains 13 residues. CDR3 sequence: CSAGQKNTGELFF. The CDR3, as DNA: TGCAGCGCGGGACAGAAGAACACCGGGGAGCTGTTTTTT.

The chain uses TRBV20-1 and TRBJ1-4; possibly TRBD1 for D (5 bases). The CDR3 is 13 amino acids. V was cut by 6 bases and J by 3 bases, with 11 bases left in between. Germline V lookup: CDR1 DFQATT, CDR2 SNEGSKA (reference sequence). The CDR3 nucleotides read TGCAGTGCGACTCAGGGTTCTAATGAAAAACTGTTTTTT. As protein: CSATQGSNEKLFF.

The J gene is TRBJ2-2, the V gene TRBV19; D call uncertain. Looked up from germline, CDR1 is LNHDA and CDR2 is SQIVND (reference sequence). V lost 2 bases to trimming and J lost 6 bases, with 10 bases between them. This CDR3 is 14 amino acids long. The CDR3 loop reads CASSIWGDAGELFF. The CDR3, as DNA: TGTGCCAGTAGTATATGGGGTGATGCCGGGGAGCTGTTTTTT.

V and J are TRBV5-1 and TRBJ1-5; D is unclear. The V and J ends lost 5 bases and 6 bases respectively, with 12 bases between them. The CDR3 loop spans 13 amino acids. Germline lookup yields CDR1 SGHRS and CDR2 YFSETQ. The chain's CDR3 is CASSRDGIQPQHF. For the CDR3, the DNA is TGCGCCAGCAGTCGGGATGGGATTCAGCCCCAGCATTTT.

The CDR3 sequence: CSARDSGSWSNEQFF. CDR3 DNA: TGCAGTGCTAGAGACTCGGGGAGTTGGAGTAATGAGCAGTTCTTC. V gene TRBV20-1 combines with J gene TRBJ2-1, with a possible D match to TRBD2 (5 bases). V was trimmed by 0 bases and J by 7 bases, leaving 16 bases between them. This CDR3 spans 15 amino acids. Germline CDR1 and CDR2: DFQATT and SNEGSKA (reference sequence).

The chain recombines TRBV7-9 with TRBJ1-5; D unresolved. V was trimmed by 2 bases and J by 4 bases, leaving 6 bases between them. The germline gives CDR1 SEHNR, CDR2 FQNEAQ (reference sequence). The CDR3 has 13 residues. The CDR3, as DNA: TGTGCCAGCAGCTTAAGAGCAAATCAGCCCCAGCATTTT. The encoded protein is CASSLRANQPQHF.

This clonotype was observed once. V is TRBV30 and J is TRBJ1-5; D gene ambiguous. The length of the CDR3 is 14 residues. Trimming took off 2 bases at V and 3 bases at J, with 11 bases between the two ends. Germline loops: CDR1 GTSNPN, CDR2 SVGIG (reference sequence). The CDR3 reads CAWSMAGYNQPQHF. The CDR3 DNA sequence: TGTGCCTGGAGTATGGCAGGCTACAATCAGCCCCAGCATTTT.

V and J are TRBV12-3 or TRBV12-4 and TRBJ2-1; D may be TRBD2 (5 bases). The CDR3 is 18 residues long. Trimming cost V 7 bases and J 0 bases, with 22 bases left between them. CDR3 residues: CASISTRRGLGSYNEQFF. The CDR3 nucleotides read TGTGCCAGCATTTCGACTCGACGAGGACTGGGCTCCTACAATGAGCAGTTCTTC.

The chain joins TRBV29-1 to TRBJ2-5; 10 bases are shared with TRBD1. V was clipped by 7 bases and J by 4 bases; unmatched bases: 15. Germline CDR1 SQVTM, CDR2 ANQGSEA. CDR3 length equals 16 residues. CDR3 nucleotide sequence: TGCAGCGGACAGGGGGCGCAAAACGGACTCAGAGAGACCCAGTACTTC. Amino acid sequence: CSGQGAQNGLRETQYF. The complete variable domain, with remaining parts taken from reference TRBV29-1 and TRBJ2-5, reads SAVISQKPSRDICQRGTSLTIQCQVDSQVTMMFWYRQQPGQSLTLIATANQGSEATYESGFVIDKFPISRPNLTFSTLTVSNMSPEDSSIYLCSGQGAQNGLRETQYFGPGTRLLVL.

The CDR3 nucleotides are TGCAGTGCGCAACAGGGGGCCGGGGAAAACATTCAGTACTTC. Its protein is CSAQQGAGENIQYF. The rearrangement joins TRBV20-1 to TRBJ2-4, with TRBD1 matching 9 bases. The CDR3 is 14 residues long. Trimming took 6 bases from V and 5 from J; bases not matched to a gene: 8. Germline CDR1 and CDR2: DFQATT and SNEGSKA (reference sequence).

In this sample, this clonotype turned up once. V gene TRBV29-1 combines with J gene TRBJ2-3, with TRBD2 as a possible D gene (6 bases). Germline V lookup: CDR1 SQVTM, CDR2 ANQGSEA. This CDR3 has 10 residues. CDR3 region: CGGKSDTQYF. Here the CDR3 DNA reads TGCGGCGGGAAGTCAGATACGCAGTATTTT.

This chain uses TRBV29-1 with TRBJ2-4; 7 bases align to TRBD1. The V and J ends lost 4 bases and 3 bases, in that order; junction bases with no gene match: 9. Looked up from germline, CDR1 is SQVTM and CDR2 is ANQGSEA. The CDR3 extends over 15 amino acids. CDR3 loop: CSVGDPTGVKNIQYF. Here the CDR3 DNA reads TGCAGCGTTGGTGATCCCACAGGGGTCAAAAACATTCAGTACTTC. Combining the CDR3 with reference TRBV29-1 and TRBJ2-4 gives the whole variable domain SAVISQKPSRDICQRGTSLTIQCQVDSQVTMMFWYRQQPGQSLTLIATANQGSEATYESGFVIDKFPISRPNLTFSTLTVSNMSPEDSSIYLCSVGDPTGVKNIQYFGAGTRLSVL.

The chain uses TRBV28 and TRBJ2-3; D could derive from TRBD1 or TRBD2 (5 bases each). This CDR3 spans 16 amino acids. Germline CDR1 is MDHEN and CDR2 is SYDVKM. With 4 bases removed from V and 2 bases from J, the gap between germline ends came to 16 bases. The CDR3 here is CASSSGPSSVTDTQYF. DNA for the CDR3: TGTGCCAGCAGTTCGGGGCCTAGCAGCGTCACAGATACGCAGTATTTT.

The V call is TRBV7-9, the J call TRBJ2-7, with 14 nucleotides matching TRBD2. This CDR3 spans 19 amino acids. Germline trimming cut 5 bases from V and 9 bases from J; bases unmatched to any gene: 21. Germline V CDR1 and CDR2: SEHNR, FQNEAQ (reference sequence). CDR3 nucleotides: TGTGCCAGCAGCGTATACCGGACTAGCGGGAGGTCTCCCTATATCGGGCAGTACTTC. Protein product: CASSVYRTSGRSPYIGQYF.

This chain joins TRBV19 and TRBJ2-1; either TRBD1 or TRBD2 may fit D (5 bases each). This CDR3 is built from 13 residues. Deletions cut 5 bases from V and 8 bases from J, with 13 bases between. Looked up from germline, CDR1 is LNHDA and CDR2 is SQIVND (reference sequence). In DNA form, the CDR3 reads TGTGCCAGTAGTGAAATCCGGGACGATGAGCAGTTCTTC. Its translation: CASSEIRDDEQFF.

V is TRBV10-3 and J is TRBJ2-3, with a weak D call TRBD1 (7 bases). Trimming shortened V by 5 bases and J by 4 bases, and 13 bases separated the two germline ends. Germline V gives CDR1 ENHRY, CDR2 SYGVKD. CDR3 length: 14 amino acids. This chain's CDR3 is CAISKEGAPDTQYF. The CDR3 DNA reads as TGTGCCATCAGTAAGGAGGGGGCCCCAGATACGCAGTATTTT.

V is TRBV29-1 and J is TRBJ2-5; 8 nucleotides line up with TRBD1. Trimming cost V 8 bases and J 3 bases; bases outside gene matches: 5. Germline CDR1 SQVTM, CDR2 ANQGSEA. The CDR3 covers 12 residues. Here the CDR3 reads CSTMTGEETQYF. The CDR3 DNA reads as TGCAGCACTATGACAGGGGAAGAGACCCAGTACTTC. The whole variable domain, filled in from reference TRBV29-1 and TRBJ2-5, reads SAVISQKPSRDICQRGTSLTIQCQVDSQVTMMFWYRQQPGQSLTLIATANQGSEATYESGFVIDKFPISRPNLTFSTLTVSNMSPEDSSIYLCSTMTGEETQYFGPGTRLLVL.

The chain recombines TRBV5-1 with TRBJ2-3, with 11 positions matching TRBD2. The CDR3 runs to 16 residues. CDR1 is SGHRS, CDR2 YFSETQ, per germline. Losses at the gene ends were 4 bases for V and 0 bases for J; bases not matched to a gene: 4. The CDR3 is CASSERLAGSTDTQYF. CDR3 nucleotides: TGCGCCAGCAGCGAGAGACTAGCGGGAAGCACAGATACGCAGTATTTT.

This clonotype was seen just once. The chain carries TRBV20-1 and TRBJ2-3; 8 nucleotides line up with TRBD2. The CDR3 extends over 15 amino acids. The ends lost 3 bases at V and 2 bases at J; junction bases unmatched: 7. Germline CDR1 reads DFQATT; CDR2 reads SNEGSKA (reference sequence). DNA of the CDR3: TGCAGTGCTAGGTCCAGCGGGAGCCCCACAGATACGCAGTATTTT. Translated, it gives CSARSSGSPTDTQYF.

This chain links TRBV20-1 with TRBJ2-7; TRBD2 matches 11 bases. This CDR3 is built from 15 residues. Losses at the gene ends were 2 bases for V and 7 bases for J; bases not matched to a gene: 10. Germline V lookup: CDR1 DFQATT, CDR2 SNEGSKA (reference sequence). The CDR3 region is CSARIRLAGQGEQYF. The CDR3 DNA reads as TGCAGTGCTAGAATCCGACTAGCGGGACAGGGAGAGCAGTACTTC.

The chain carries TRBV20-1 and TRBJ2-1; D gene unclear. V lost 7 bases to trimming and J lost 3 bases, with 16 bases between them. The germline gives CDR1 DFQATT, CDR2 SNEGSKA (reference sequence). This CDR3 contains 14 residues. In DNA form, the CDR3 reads TGCAGTGTCTCAGACCGAGCACGCTACAATGAGCAGTTCTTC. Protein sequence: CSVSDRARYNEQFF.

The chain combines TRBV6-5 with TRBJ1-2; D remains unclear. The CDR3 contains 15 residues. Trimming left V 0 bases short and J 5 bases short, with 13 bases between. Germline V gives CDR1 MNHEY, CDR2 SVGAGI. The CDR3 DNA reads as TGTGCCAGCAGTTACTCGCCCCAGGTTACTTATGGCTACACCTTC. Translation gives CASSYSPQVTYGYTF.